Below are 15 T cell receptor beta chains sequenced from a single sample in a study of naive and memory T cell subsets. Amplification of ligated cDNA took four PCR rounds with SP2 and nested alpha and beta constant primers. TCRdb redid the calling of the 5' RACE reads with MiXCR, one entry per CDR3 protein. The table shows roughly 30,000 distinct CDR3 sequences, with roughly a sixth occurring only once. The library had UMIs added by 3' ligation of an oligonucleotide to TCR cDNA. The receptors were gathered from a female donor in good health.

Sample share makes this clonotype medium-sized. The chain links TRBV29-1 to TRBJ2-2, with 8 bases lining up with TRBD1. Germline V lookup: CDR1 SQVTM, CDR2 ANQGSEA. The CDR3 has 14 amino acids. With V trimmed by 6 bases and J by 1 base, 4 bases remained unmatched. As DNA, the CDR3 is TGCAGCGTGGACAGGGCTGGGAACACCGGGGAGCTGTTTTTT. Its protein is CSVDRAGNTGELFF.

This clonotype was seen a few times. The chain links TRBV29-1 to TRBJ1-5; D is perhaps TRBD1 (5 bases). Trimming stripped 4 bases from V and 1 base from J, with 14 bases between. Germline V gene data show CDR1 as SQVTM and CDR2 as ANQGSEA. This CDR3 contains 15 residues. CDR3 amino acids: CSVGGTPGSNQPQHF. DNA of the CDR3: TGCAGCGTTGGTGGTACACCAGGGAGCAATCAGCCCCAGCATTTT.

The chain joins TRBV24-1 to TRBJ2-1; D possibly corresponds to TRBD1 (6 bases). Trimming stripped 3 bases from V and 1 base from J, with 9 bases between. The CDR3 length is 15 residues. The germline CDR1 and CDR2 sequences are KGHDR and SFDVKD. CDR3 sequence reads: CATSDPTGSYNEQFF. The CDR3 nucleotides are TGTGCCACCAGTGATCCGACAGGTTCCTACAATGAGCAGTTCTTC.

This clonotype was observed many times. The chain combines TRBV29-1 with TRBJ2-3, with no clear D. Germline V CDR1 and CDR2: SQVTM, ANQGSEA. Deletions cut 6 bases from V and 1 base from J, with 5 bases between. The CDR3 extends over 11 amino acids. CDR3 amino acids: CSVERTDTQYF. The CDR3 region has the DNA TGCAGCGTAGAACGCACAGATACGCAGTATTTT.

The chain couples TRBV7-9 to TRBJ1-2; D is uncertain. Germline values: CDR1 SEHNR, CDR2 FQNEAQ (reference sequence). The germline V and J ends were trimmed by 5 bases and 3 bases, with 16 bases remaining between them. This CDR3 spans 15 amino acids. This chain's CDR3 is CASSPEGGNYYGYTF. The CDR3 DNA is TGTGCCAGCAGCCCAGAGGGAGGCAATTACTATGGCTACACCTTC.

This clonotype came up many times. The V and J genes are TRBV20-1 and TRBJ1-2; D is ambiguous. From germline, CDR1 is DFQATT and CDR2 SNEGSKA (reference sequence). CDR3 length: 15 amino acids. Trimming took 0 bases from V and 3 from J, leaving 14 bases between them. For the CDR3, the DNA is TGCAGTGCTAGAGATCTCCCCGGCTCACACTATGGCTACACCTTC. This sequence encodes CSARDLPGSHYGYTF.

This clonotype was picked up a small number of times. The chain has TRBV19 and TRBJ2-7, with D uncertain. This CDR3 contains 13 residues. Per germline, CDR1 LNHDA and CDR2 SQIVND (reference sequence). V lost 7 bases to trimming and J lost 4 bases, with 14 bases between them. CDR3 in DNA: TGTGCCAGTACACGAAATGTGGCTTACGAGCAGTACTTC. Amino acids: CASTRNVAYEQYF.

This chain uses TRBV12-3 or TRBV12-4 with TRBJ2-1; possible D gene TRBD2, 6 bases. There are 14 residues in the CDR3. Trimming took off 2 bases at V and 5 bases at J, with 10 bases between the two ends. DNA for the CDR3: TGTGCCAGCAGTTTATCCGGAGGGGACAATGAGCAGTTCTTC. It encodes CASSLSGGDNEQFF.

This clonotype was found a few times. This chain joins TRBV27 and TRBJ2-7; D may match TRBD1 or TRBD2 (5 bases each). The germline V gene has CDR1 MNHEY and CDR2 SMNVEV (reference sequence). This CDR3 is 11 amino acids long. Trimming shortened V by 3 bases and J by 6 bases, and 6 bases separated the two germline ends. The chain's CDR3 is CASSLGVEQYF. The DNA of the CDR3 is TGTGCCAGCAGTTTGGGGGTCGAGCAGTACTTC.

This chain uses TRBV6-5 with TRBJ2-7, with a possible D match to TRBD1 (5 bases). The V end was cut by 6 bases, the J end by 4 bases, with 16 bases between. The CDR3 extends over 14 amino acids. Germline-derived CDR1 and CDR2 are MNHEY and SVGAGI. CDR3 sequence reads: CASRQVFLGYEQYF. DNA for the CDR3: TGTGCCAGCAGACAGGTTTTTTTGGGGTACGAGCAGTACTTC.

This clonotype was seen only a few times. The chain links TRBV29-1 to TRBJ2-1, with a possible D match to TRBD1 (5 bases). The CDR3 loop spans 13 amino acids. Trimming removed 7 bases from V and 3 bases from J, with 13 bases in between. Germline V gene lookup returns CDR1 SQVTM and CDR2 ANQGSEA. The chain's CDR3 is CSGNGQSYNEQFF. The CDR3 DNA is TGCAGCGGGAACGGACAAAGCTACAATGAGCAGTTCTTC.

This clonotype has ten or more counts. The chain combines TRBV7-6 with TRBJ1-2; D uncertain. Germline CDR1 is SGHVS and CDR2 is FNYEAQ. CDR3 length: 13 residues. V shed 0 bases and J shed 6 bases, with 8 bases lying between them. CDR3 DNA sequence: TGTGCCAGCAGCTTAGCGGAGGGTGATGGCTACACCTTC. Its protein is CASSLAEGDGYTF.

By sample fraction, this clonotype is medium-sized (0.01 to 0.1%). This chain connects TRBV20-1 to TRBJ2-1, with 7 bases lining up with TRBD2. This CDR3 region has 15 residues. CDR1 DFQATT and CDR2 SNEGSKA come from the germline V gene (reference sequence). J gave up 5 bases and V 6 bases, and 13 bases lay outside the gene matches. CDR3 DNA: TGCAGTGCAGAGGGAGGTGGGACTAACCACAATGAGCAGTTCTTC. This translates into CSAEGGGTNHNEQFF.

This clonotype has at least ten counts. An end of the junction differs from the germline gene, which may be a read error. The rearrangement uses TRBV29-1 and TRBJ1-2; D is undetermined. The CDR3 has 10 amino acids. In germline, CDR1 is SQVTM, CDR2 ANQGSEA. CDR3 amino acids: CSVDSYGDTF. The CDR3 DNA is TGCAGCGTTGATAGCTATGGCGACACCTTC. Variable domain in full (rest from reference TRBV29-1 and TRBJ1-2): SAVISQKPSRDICQRGTSLTIQCQVDSQVTMMFWYRQQPGQSLTLIATANQGSEATYESGFVIDKFPISRPNLTFSTLTVSNMSPEDSSIYLCSVDSYGDTFGSGTRLTVV.

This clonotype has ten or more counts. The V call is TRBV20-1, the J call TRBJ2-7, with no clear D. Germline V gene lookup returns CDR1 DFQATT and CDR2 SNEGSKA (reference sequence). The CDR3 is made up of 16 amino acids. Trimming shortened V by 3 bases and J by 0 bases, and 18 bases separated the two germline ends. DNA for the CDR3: TGCAGTGCTAGGGAGCAGGTCCTTACGCCCTCCTACGAGCAGTACTTC. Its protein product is CSAREQVLTPSYEQYF.